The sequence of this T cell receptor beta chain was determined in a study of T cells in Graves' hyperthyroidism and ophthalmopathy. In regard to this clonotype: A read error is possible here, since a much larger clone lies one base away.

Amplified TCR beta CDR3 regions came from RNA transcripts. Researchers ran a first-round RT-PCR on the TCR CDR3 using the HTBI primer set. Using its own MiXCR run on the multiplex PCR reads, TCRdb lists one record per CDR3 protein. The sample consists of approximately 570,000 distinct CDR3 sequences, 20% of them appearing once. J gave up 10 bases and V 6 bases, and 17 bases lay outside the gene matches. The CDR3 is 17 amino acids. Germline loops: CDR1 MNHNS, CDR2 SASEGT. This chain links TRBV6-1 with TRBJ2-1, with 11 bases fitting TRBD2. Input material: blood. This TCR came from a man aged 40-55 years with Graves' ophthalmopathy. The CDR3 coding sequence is TGTGCCAGCAGAGACGGGACTAGCGGAGGGGGCTCCTACGAGCAGTTCTTC. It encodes CASRDGTSGGGSYEQFF.